This is a list of T cell receptor beta chains from one sample in a study of control samples from healthy donors and cancer patients. Sequencing used immunoSEQ multiplex PCR; TCRdb keeps in-frame clones, though not all of them. The sample consists of 130,000 to 150,000 clones, around 92% of them appearing once. Specimen: blood. Every receptor here comes from a man aged 30 to 45 in good health. Both conserved end residues are part of each CDR3. Not all rows give a size; the values are once, few, many and, for expanded clones, a class.

v_gene	j_gene	abundance	CDR3aa
TRBV28	TRBJ1-1	.	CASSLMVVAVNTEAFF
TRBV5-1	TRBJ1-1	.	CASSLLGTEAFF
TRBV7-2	TRBJ1-1	.	CASSLDRAGNTEAFF
TRBV5-1	TRBJ2-1	.	CASSLELAGYNEQFF
TRBV12-3/TRBV12-4	TRBJ1-5	.	CASSLVGHQPQHF
TRBV19	TRBJ2-3	.	CASSIRTSGRNPSRRDTQYF
TRBV3-1/TRBV3-2	TRBJ2-3	.	CASSKDPHKTIDTQYF
TRBV7-3	TRBJ2-1	.	CASSLKRQSSYNEQFF
TRBV7-7	TRBJ2-1	.	CASSPGGPWNEQFF
TRBV24-1	TRBJ2-3	.	CATSPTSGGVFDTQYF
TRBV6-2/TRBV6-3	TRBJ2-1	few	CASSYQLGRTSYNEQFF
TRBV3-1/TRBV3-2	TRBJ2-2	.	CASSQDRQGGTGELFF
TRBV7-9	TRBJ2-7	.	CASSTRTGMDGEQYF
TRBV11-3	TRBJ1-1	.	CASSSYRETEAFF
TRBV6-1	TRBJ2-3	.	CASSEVGGGAYTQYF
TRBV9	TRBJ2-7	.	CASSVDGVEQYF
TRBV27	TRBJ1-5	once	CASSPYNQPQHF
TRBV4-2	TRBJ1-2	once	CASSQGKRFGGYTF
TRBV5-1	TRBJ1-2	.	CASSLAVGGQGHYGYTF
TRBV19	TRBJ1-5	.	CASSISGTNQPQHF
TRBV6-1	TRBJ1-2	once	CASSEAGRNHGYTF
TRBV24-1	TRBJ1-2	.	CATSDQGGGGHYGYTF
TRBV30	TRBJ1-1	.	CAWSEALWTEAFF
TRBV19	TRBJ2-7	.	CASSIEGSLSYEQYF
TRBV7-8	TRBJ1-2	.	CASSLPPEGNYGYTF
TRBV5-5	TRBJ1-1	.	CASSPGTPMNTEAFF
TRBV3-1/TRBV3-2	TRBJ1-6	.	CASSRGPASSYNSPLHF
TRBV19	TRBJ2-3	.	CASSTRTGGTDTQYF
TRBV27	TRBJ2-1	.	CASSQTGLHYNEQFF
TRBV28	TRBJ2-1	.	CASSFSDRSVGEQFF
TRBV12-5	TRBJ2-1	.	CASGLPLGNEQFF
TRBV7-3	TRBJ2-2	.	CASSSRLAGGRTGELFF
TRBV5-1	TRBJ2-7	.	CASSLASGSYEQYF
TRBV7-2	TRBJ2-3	.	CASSLAISGGTDTQYF
TRBV30	TRBJ2-7	.	CAWSASLTGGHGYEQYF
TRBV7-9	TRBJ1-1	.	CASSYYREVSTEAFF
TRBV21-1	TRBJ1-2	.	CAQRTGANYGYTF
TRBV29-1	TRBJ1-4	.	CSVARDGNRNEKLFF
TRBV3-1/TRBV3-2	TRBJ1-2	few	CASSQDRSWPKLLGGYTF
TRBV5-6	TRBJ2-2	.	CASSLRQGTTNTGELFF
TRBV7-3	TRBJ2-7	.	CASSLWAGYEQYF
TRBV19	TRBJ2-2	.	CASSMGLAGTGELFF
TRBV11-1	TRBJ2-7	.	CASSRPGTSSYEQYF
TRBV5-6	TRBJ1-1	.	CASSLPGQGLNTEAFF
TRBV6-6	TRBJ1-1	.	CASYFTPNTEAFF
TRBV10-3	TRBJ1-2	.	CAIIGDRAHGYTF
TRBV4-2	TRBJ2-7	.	CASSQVGKDYEQYF
TRBV11-2	TRBJ2-1	.	CASSITGGGIYEQFF
TRBV19	TRBJ2-1	.	CASRKRGGQNEQFF
TRBV6-4	TRBJ2-6	.	CAGCGANVLTF
TRBV5-4	TRBJ1-1	.	CASSLGRNTEAFF
TRBV5-1	TRBJ2-1	.	CASSLVSGGNVNEQFF
TRBV7-3	TRBJ1-6	few	CASSLGNSPLHF
TRBV4-1	TRBJ2-6	.	CARTTGAGANVLTF
TRBV5-4	TRBJ2-7	.	CASSMGQGAYEQYF
TRBV6-5	TRBJ2-7	once	CASSYSSGAPSYEQYF
TRBV27	TRBJ2-7	.	CASSSLAWEQYF
TRBV10-3	TRBJ1-2	.	CAISESGTGGYTF
TRBV18	TRBJ2-3	.	CASSPSGQSTDTQYF